This TCR beta chain was captured by sequencing in a study of PD-1 blockade in classical Hodgkin lymphoma. Germline CDR1 and CDR2: LNHDA and SQIVND (reference sequence). V lost 7 bases to trimming and J lost 1 base, with 12 bases between them. The CDR3 consists of 14 residues. Regarding this clone: The antigen is not known.

TCRdb's copy holds only in-frame clones and misses some; the assay was immunoSEQ multiplex PCR. The table has 25,000 to 30,000 clones, roughly 80% seen once. Study-wide results and limits: Patients starting nivolumab less than 1 year after ASCT had lower diversity and were excluded from later analyses. Compared with baseline, CD4+ but not CD8+ TCR diversity had risen significantly by C4D1.

The time point denotes: cycle 4 day 1 (C4D1), after less than 7 weeks of nivolumab. Every patient experienced relapse after autologous stem cell transplantation, and brentuximab vedotin exposure varied. Investigators isolated CD4+ T cells from thawed PBMCs through magnetic negative selection. This TCR was sampled from a human donor with classical Hodgkin lymphoma. Sequenced material: CD4+ T cells from blood, taken before the fourth cycle of nivolumab. This rearrangement joins TRBV19 to TRBJ2-3, with D unclear. DNA of the CDR3: TGTGCCAGTAAGGGTCTTGGGGGCACAGATACGCAGTATTTT. This codes for CASKGLGGTDTQYF. The full variable domain, completed using reference TRBV19 and TRBJ2-3, is DGGITQSPKYLFRKEGQNVTLSCEQNLNHDAMYWYRQDPGQGLRLIYYSQIVNDFQKGDIAEGYSVSREKKESFPLTVTSAQKNPTAFYLCASKGLGGTDTQYFGPGTRLTVL.